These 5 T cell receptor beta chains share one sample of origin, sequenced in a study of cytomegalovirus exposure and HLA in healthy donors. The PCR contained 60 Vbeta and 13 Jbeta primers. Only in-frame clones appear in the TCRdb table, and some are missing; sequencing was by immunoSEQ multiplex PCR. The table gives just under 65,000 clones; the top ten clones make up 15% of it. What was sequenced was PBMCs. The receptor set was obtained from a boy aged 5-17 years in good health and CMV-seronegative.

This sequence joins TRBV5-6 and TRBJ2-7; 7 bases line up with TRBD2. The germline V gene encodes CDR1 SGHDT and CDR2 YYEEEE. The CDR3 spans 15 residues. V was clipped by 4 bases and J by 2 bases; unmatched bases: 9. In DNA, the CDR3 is TGTGCCAGCAGCAATCCCTCTAGCGGAACCTACGAGCAGTACTTC. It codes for CASSNPSSGTYEQYF.

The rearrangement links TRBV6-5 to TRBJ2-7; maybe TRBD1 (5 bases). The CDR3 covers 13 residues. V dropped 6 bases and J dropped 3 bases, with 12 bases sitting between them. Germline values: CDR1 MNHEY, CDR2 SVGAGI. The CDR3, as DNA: TGTGCCAGCAGAAGGACACGGATCTACGAGCAGTACTTC. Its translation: CASRRTRIYEQYF.

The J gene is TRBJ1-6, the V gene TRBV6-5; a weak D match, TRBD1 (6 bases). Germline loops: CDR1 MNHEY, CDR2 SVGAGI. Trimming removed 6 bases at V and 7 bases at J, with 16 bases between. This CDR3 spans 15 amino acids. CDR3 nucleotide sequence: TGTGCCAGCAGGGCTCCAGGGACATGGAATTCACCCCTCCACTTT. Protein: CASRAPGTWNSPLHF.

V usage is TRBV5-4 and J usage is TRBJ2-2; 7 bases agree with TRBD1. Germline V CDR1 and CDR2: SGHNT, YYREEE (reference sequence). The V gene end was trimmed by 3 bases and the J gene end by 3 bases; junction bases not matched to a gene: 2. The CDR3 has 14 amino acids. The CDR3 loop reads CASSSGTDTGELFF. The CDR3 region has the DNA TGTGCCAGCAGCTCAGGGACAGACACCGGGGAGCTGTTTTTT.

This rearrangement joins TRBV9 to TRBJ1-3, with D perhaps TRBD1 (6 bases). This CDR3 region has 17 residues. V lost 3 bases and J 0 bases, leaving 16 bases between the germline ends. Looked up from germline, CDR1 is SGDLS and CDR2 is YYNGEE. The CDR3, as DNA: TGTGCCAGCAGCGAGGGGGGGCACTCGAGCTCTGGAAACACCATATATTTT. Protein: CASSEGGHSSSGNTIYF. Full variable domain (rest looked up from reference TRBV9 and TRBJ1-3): DSGVTQTPKHLITATGQRVTLRCSPRSGDLSVYWYQQSLDQGLQFLIQYYNGEERAKGNILERFSAQQFPDLHSELNLSSLELGDSALYFCASSEGGHSSSGNTIYFGEGSWLTVV.